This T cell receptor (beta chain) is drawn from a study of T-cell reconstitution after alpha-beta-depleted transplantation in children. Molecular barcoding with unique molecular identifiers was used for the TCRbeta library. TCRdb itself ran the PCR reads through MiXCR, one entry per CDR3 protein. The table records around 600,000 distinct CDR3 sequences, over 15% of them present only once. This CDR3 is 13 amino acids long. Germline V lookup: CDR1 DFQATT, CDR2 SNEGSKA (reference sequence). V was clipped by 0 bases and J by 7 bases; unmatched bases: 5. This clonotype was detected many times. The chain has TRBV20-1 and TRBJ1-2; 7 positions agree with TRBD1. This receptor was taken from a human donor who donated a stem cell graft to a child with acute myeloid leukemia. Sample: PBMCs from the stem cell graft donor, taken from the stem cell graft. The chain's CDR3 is CSARETGSGGYTF. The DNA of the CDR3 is TGCAGTGCTAGAGAGACAGGGTCGGGTGGCTACACCTTC.